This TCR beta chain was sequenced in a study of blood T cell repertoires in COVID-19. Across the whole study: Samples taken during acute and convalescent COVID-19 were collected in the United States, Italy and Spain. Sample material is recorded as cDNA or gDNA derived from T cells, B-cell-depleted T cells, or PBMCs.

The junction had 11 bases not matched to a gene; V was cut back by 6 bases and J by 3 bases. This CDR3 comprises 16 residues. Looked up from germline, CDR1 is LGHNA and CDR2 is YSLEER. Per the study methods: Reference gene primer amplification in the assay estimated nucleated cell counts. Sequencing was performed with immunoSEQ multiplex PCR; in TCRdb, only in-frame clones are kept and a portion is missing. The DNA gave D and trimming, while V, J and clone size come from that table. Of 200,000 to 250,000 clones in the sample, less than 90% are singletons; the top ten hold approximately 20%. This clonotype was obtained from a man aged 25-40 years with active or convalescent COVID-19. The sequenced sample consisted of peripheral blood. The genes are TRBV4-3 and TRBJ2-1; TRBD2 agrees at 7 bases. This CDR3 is CASSRKTGTIYNEQFF. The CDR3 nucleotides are TGCGCCAGCAGTCGTAAGACCGGGACTATCTACAATGAGCAGTTCTTC.